These T cell receptor beta chains were read from a single sample in a study of blood T cell repertoires in COVID-19. The repertoire was sequenced with immunoSEQ multiplex PCR; TCRdb's copy has only in-frame clones and lacks some. The sample has roughly 200,000 clones, around 80% seen once. Input material: peripheral blood. The receptors derive from a man in his 60s with acute or convalescent COVID-19. CDR3s include the opening cysteine and the closing phenylalanine or tryptophan. A D gene is named only where the DNA matches it firmly. Clone size appears in some rows only: once, few, many, or a class for an expanded clone.

CDR3 DNA,CDR3 protein,clone size,D gene,V gene,J gene
TGTGCCAGCAGCCAAGAGGGAACTAGCGGGGGGTACGAGCAGTACTTC,CASSQEGTSGGYEQYF,.,TRBD2,TRBV4-2,TRBJ2-7
TGTGCCTGGAAGGTTATAGGACAGGGGGCTCATTCACCCCTCCACTTT,CAWKVIGQGAHSPLHF,few,TRBD1,TRBV30,TRBJ1-6
TGTGCCACCAGTGAACCAGCAGGAGGGCTAGATGAGCAGTTCTTC,CATSEPAGGLDEQFF,.,.,TRBV24-1,TRBJ2-1
TGTGCCAGCAGCCAACAGGGGGCAATAACCGGGGAGCTGTTTTTT,CASSQQGAITGELFF,.,TRBD1,TRBV5-4,TRBJ2-2
TGTGCCAGCAGTTACTCACGGGAGCAGTACTTC,CASSYSREQYF,once,.,TRBV6-5,TRBJ2-7
TGTGCCAGCAGTTACGTTCGGGGTGGTACCGGGGAGCTGTTTTTT,CASSYVRGGTGELFF,.,.,TRBV6-6,TRBJ2-2
TGTGCCAGTAGTCGCGAGGGTAGCAGTGTTAATAATCAGCCCCAGCATTTT,CASSREGSSVNNQPQHF,.,.,TRBV19,TRBJ1-5
TGCAGCGTCGCGACTAGCGGGGGGGCAGGTACCCAGTACTTC,CSVATSGGAGTQYF,few,TRBD2,TRBV29-1,TRBJ2-5
TGCGCCAGCAGTGAATCTCGAGCGGTCTCCTACAATGAGCAGTTCTTC,CASSESRAVSYNEQFF,.,.,TRBV10-1,TRBJ2-1
TGTGCCAGCAGCGGTCAGGGAGGGAATCAGCCCCAGCATTTT,CASSGQGGNQPQHF,.,.,TRBV9,TRBJ1-5
TGTGCCAGCAGCTTGGGGGGACAGGGAATAGATACGCAGTATTTT,CASSLGGQGIDTQYF,once,TRBD1,TRBV5-6,TRBJ2-3
TGTGCCACCCCCCCGGACAGGAGAGATACAGATACGCAGTATTTT,CATPPDRRDTDTQYF,.,.,TRBV21-1,TRBJ2-3
TGTGCCAGCAGCTTTCACTATAGCAATCAGCCCCAGCATTTT,CASSFHYSNQPQHF,.,.,TRBV14,TRBJ1-5
TGTGCCAGCTCACCCCCCGGGAACATCTACAATGAGCAGTTCTTC,CASSPPGNIYNEQFF,.,.,TRBV18,TRBJ2-1
TGCGCCAGCAGACCGGGATTCAGCCAGACCTCCTACGAGCAGTACTTC,CASRPGFSQTSYEQYF,once,.,TRBV10-2,TRBJ2-7
TGTGCCAGCAGTGACGGTGCGGCTTCAGCTGAAAAACTGTTTTTT,CASSDGAASAEKLFF,.,.,TRBV25-1,TRBJ1-4
TGTGCCAGCAGCTCCTCCGGGACAGGGGTGGGTGGCTACACCTTC,CASSSSGTGVGGYTF,.,TRBD1,TRBV7-2,TRBJ1-2
TGTGCCAGCAGTTACTCGGTGGCCAGCGGGGACTACGAGCAGTACTTC,CASSYSVASGDYEQYF,.,TRBD2,TRBV6-2/TRBV6-3,TRBJ2-7
TGTGCCAGCAGGGGGGGACTAGCGGGAACGCAGTATTTT,CASRGGLAGTQYF,.,TRBD2,TRBV2,TRBJ2-3
TGTGCCAGCAGCTTAACGGGAGAAGTAACGGGGGAGCAGTACTTC,CASSLTGEVTGEQYF,.,.,TRBV7-3,TRBJ2-7
TGTGCCACCAGCAGAGATCAATGGCGGGCTGGCTATGGCTACACCTTC,CATSRDQWRAGYGYTF,.,.,TRBV15,TRBJ1-2
TGTGCCAGCAGCTTGAACAGCCAAGAGACCCAGTACTTC,CASSLNSQETQYF,.,.,TRBV7-3,TRBJ2-5
TGTGCCTGGAGTCCCACAAATAATGAAAAACTGTTTTTT,CAWSPTNNEKLFF,.,.,TRBV30,TRBJ1-4
TGTGCCAGCAGCGTAGATTGGGGCGCGAGAGAAGGGGCTAACTATGGCTACACCTTC,CASSVDWGAREGANYGYTF,.,.,TRBV9,TRBJ1-2
TGTGCCAGCAGCCAAGTAGCGGGGACCACCGGGGAGCTGTTTTTT,CASSQVAGTTGELFF,.,TRBD2,TRBV3-1/TRBV3-2,TRBJ2-2
TGTGCCAGCAGGAGCGATACATCAAACATTCAGTACTTC,CASRSDTSNIQYF,few,.,TRBV12-3/TRBV12-4,TRBJ2-4
TGTGCCAGTAGTCTCAAGACAGCTTCCTACGAGCAGTACTTC,CASSLKTASYEQYF,.,.,TRBV19,TRBJ2-7
TGTGCCAGCGAGAGGGAAGAGACCCAGTACTTC,CASEREETQYF,.,.,TRBV2,TRBJ2-5
TGTGCCAGCAGCTTCAGGGGGCGCAATAATGGCTACGAGCAGTACTTC,CASSFRGRNNGYEQYF,few,TRBD1,TRBV11-2,TRBJ2-7
TGTGCCAGTAGTATAGTCGGAGGGGCCCCCTACGAGCAGTACTTC,CASSIVGGAPYEQYF,.,.,TRBV19,TRBJ2-7
TGTGCTAGTGGTCCTCTAGCGGACTACAATGAGCAGTTCTTC,CASGPLADYNEQFF,.,TRBD2,TRBV12-5,TRBJ2-1
TGTGCCTGGGGGTCTAGCGGGAGAGTTTCGTTCTTC,CAWGSSGRVSFF,.,TRBD2,TRBV30,TRBJ2-1
TGTGCCAGCAGAACGGAGGGGGGGAGGAACTATGGCTACACCTTC,CASRTEGGRNYGYTF,.,.,TRBV6-6,TRBJ1-2
TGTGCCAGCAGCCTCGGGGAGTCCGTGGCCAATGAGCAGTTCTTC,CASSLGESVANEQFF,few,.,TRBV11-3,TRBJ2-1
TGTGCCAGCAGCGGTGACGGGAACCTTGAAGCTTTCTTT,CASSGDGNLEAFF,once,.,TRBV3-1/TRBV3-2,TRBJ1-1
TGTGCCAGCAGCAATAGGACAGGGAATGAAAAACTGTTTTTT,CASSNRTGNEKLFF,.,TRBD1,TRBV3-1/TRBV3-2,TRBJ1-4